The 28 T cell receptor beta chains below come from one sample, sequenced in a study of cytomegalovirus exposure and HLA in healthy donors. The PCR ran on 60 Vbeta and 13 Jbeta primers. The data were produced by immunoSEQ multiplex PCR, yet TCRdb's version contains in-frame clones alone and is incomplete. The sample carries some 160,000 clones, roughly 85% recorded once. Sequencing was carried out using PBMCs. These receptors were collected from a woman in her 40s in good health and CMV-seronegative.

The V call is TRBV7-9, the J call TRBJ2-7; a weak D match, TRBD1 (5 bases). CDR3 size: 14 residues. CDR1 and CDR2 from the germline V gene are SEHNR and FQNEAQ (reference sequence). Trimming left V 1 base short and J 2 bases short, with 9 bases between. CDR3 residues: CASSLVPGTYEQYF. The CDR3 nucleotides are TGTGCCAGCAGCTTAGTGCCAGGGACCTACGAGCAGTACTTC.

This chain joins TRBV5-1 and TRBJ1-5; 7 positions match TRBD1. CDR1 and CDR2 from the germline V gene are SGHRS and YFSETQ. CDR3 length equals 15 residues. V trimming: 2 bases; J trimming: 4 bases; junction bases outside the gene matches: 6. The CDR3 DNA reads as TGCGCCAGCAGCTTAACAGGGGCCCGGAATCAGCCCCAGCATTTT. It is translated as CASSLTGARNQPQHF.

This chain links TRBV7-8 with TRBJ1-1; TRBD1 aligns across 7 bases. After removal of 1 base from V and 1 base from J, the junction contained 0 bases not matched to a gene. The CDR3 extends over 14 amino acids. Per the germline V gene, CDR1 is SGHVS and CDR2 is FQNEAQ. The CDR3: CASSLGTGNTEAFF. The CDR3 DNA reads TGTGCCAGCAGCTTAGGGACAGGGAACACTGAAGCTTTCTTT.

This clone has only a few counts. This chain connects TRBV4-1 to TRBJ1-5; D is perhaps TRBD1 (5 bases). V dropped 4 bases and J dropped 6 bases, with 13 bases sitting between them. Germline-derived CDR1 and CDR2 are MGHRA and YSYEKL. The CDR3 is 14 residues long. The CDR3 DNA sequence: TGCGCCAGCAGCCGATTGGGGCCCGCTCAGCCCCAGCATTTT. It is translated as CASSRLGPAQPQHF.

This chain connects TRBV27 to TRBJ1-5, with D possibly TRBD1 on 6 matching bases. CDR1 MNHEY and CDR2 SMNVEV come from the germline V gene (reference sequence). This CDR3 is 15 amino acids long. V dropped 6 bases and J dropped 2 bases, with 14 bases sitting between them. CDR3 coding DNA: TGTGCCAGCAGCCCAGGGGAAGTAGGCAATCAGCCCCAGCATTTT. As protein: CASSPGEVGNQPQHF.

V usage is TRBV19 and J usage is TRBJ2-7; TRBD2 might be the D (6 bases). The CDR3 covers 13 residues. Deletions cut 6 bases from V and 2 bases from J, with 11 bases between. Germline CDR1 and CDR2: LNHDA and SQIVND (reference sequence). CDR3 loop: CASRSGGAYEQYF. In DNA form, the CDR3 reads TGTGCCAGTAGGTCCGGCGGGGCCTACGAGCAGTACTTC.

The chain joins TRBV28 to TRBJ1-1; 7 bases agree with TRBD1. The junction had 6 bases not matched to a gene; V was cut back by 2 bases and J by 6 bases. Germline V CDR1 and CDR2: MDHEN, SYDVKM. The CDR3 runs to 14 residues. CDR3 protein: CASSLTGEAPEAFF. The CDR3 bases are TGTGCCAGCAGTTTAACAGGGGAGGCCCCTGAAGCTTTCTTT.

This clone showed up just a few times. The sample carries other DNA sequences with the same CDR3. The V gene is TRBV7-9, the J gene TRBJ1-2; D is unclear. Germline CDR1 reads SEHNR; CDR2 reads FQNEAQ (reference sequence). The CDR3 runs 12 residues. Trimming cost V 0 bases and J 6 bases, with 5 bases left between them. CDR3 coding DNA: TGTGCCAGCAGCTTAGCCGGGGATGGCTACACCTTC. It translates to CASSLAGDGYTF.

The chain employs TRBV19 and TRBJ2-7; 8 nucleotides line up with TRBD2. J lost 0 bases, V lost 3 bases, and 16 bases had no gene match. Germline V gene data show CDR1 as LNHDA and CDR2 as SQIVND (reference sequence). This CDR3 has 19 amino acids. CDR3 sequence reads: CASSIGTISSGGPSYEQYF. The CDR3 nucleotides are TGTGCCAGTAGTATCGGGACAATTTCCAGCGGGGGACCCTCCTACGAGCAGTACTTC.

CDR3 residues: CAITGGTGEGAGDGYTF. CDR3 coding DNA: TGTGCCATCACCGGGGGGACAGGGGAAGGTGCGGGGGATGGCTACACCTTC. This chain uses TRBV10-3 with TRBJ1-2; TRBD1 agrees at 10 bases. V trimming: 7 bases; J trimming: 6 bases; junction bases outside the gene matches: 17. The CDR3 totals 17 residues. The germline gives CDR1 ENHRY, CDR2 SYGVKD.

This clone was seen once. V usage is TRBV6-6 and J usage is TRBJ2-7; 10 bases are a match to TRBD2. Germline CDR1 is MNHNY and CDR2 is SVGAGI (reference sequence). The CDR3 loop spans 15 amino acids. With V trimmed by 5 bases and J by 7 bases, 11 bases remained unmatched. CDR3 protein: CASSEPAGGPGEQYF. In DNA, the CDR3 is TGTGCCAGCAGTGAGCCAGCGGGAGGGCCAGGGGAGCAGTACTTC.

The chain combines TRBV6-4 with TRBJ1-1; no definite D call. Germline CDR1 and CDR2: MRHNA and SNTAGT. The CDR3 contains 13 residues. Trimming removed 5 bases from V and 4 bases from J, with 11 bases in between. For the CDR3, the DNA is TGTGCCAGCAGTCCGCGACGAGGCACTGAAGCTTTCTTT. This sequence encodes CASSPRRGTEAFF.

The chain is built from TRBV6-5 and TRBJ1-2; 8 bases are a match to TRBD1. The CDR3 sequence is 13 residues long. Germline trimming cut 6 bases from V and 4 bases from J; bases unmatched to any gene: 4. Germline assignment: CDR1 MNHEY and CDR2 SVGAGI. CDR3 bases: TGTGCCAGCAGAATACAGGGGGGCTATGGCTACACCTTC. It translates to CASRIQGGYGYTF.

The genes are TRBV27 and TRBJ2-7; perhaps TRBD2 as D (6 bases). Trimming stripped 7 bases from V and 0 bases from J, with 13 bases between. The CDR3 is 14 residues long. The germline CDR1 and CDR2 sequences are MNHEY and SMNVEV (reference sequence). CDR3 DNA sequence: TGTGCCAGCAATGTAGGAGGGAGCTCCTACGAGCAGTACTTC. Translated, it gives CASNVGGSSYEQYF.

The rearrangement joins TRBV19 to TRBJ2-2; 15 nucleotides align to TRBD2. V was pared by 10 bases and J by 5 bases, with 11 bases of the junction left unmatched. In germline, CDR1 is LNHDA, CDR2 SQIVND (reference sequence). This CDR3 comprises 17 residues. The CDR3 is CATKKGLAGGYTGELFF. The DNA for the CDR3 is TGTGCCACCAAGAAGGGACTAGCGGGAGGTTATACCGGGGAGCTGTTTTTT. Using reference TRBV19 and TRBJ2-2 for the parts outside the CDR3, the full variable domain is DGGITQSPKYLFRKEGQNVTLSCEQNLNHDAMYWYRQDPGQGLRLIYYSQIVNDFQKGDIAEGYSVSREKKESFPLTVTSAQKNPTAFYLCATKKGLAGGYTGELFFGEGSRLTVL.

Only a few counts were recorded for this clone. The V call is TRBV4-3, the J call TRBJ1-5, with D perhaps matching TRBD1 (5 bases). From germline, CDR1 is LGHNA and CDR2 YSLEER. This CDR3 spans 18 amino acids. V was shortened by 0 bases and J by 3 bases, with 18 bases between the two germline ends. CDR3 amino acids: CASSQDAGGGLYNQPQHF. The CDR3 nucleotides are TGCGCCAGCAGCCAAGATGCGGGGGGAGGGCTTTACAATCAGCCCCAGCATTTT.

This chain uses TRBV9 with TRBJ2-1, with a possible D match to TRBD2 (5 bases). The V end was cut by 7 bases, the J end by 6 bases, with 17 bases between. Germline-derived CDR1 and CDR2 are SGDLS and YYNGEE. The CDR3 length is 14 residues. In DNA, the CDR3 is TGTGCCAGCCAAACTTACCCGAGCGGCAATGAGCAGTTCTTC. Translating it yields CASQTYPSGNEQFF.

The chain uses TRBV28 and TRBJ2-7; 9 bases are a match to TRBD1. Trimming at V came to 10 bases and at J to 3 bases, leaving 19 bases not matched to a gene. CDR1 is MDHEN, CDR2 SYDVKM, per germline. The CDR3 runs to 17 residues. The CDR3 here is CATLIRDREPHHYEQYF. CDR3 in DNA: TGTGCCACTTTGATCCGGGACAGGGAACCTCACCACTACGAGCAGTACTTC.

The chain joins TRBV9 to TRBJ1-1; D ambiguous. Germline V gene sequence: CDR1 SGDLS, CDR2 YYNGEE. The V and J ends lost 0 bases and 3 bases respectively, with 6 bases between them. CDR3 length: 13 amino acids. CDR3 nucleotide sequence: TGTGCCAGCAGCGTAGCCGGGGACACTGAAGCTTTCTTT. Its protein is CASSVAGDTEAFF.

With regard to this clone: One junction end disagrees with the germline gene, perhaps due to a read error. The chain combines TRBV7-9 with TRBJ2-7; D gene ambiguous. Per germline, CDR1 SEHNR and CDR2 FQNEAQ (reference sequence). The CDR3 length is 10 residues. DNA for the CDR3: TGTTCCAGCGCCGAGGCGGAGCAGTACTTC. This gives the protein CSSAEAEQYF.

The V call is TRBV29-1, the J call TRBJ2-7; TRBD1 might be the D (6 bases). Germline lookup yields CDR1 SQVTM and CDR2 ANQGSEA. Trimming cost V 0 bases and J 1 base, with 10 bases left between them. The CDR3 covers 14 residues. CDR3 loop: CSVEDEGVSYEQYF. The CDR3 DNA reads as TGCAGCGTTGAAGATGAGGGGGTTTCCTACGAGCAGTACTTC.

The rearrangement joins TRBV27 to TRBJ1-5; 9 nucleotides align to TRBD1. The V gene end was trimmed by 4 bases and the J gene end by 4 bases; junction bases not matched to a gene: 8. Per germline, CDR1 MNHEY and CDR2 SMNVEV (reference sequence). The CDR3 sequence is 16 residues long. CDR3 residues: CASSSIAGTGNQPQHF. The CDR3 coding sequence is TGTGCCAGCAGTTCGATCGCCGGGACAGGGAATCAGCCCCAGCATTTT.

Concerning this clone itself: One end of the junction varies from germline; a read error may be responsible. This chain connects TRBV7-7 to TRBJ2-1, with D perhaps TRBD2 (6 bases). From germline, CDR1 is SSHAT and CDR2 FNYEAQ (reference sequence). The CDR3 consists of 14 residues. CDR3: CASSSGTAGGEQFF. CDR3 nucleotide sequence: TGTGCTAGCAGCTCCGGGACGGCAGGAGGGGAGCAGTTCTTC.

CDR3 sequence (DNA): TGTGCCAGCAGAGACACCCTACCGGAGACCCAGTACTTC. Translating gives CASRDTLPETQYF. The chain links TRBV6-1 to TRBJ2-5; D is unclear. Germline loops: CDR1 MNHNS, CDR2 SASEGT. Trimming stripped 6 bases from V and 5 bases from J, with 13 bases between. The CDR3 runs 13 residues.

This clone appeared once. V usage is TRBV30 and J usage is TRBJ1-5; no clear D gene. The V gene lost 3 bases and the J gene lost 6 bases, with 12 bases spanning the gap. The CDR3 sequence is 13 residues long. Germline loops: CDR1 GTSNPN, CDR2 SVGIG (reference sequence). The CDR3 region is CAWSPDEGQPQHF. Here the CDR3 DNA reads TGTGCCTGGAGCCCGGACGAGGGTCAGCCCCAGCATTTT.

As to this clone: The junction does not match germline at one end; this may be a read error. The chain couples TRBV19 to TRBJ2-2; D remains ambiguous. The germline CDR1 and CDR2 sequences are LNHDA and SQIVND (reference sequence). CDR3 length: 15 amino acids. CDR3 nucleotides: TGTGCCAGTAGTATATTGCCCCTTAACAGCGGGGAGCTGTTTTTT. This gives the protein CASSILPLNSGELFF.

This CDR3 is CASSIVTGFTDTQYF. The CDR3 nucleotides are TGTGCCAGTAGTATAGTAACAGGGTTCACGGATACGCAGTATTTT. The chain employs TRBV19 and TRBJ2-3; perhaps TRBD1 as D (6 bases). V lost 1 base to trimming and J lost 6 bases, with 14 bases between them. The germline V gene has CDR1 LNHDA and CDR2 SQIVND (reference sequence). CDR3 length: 15 residues.

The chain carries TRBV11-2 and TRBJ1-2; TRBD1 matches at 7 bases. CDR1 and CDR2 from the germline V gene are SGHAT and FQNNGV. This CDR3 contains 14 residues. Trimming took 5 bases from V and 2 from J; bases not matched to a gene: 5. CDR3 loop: CASSLTGANYGYTF. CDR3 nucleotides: TGTGCCAGCAGCCTTACAGGGGCGAACTATGGCTACACCTTC. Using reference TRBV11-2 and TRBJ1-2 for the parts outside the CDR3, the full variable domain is EAGVAQSPRYKIIEKRQSVAFWCNPISGHATLYWYQQILGQGPKLLIQFQNNGVVDDSQLPKDRFSAERLKGVDSTLKIQPAKLEDSAVYLCASSLTGANYGYTFGSGTRLTVV.